This is a list of T cell receptor beta chains from one sample in a study of blood T cell repertoires in COVID-19. Repertoires were generated with immunoSEQ multiplex PCR, while TCRdb's copy carries only in-frame clones and drops some. The data contain 150,000 to 200,000 clones, around 88% of them seen just once; the ten biggest clones take up about 5%. Source material: peripheral blood. The receptors here all came from a human donor in a cohort sampled during active COVID-19. CDR3s include the opening cysteine and the closing phenylalanine or tryptophan. D genes are given only for firm matches. Clone size is not always given. Where it is, it says once, few, many or a class for expanded clones.

V	J	size	D	CDR3	DNA
TRBV11-2	TRBJ2-7	-	TRBD1	CASSLWTGVYEQYF	TGTGCCAGCAGCCTCTGGACAGGGGTTTACGAGCAGTACTTC
TRBV9	TRBJ2-6	-	-	CASSVVPGSGANVLTF	TGTGCCAGCAGCGTAGTCCCAGGGTCTGGGGCCAACGTCCTGACTTTC
TRBV29-1	TRBJ2-1	-	TRBD1	CSVDVGQGANNEQFF	TGCAGCGTTGATGTAGGACAGGGGGCGAACAATGAGCAGTTCTTC
TRBV7-3	TRBJ2-2	few	-	CASSLTGNTGELFF	TGTGCCAGCAGCTTAACCGGGAACACCGGGGAGCTGTTTTTT
TRBV19	TRBJ1-1	-	TRBD1	CASSTRPTGLLNTEAFF	TGTGCCAGTAGTACCCGCCCGACAGGGCTATTGAACACTGAAGCTTTCTTT
TRBV18	TRBJ2-2	-	TRBD1	CASSHGAWDSTGELFF	TGTGCCAGCTCTCACGGGGCGTGGGACAGCACCGGGGAGCTGTTTTTT
TRBV3-1/TRBV3-2	TRBJ2-3	-	-	CASSQPTPGYSTDTQYF	TGTGCCAGCAGCCAACCCACGCCGGGGTATAGCACAGATACGCAGTATTTT
TRBV6-2/TRBV6-3	TRBJ1-2	once	-	CASSYSLQDVGNYGYTF	TGTGCCAGCAGTTACTCGTTACAGGACGTTGGAAACTATGGCTACACCTTC
TRBV6-5	TRBJ2-7	-	TRBD1	CASSDRDRSYEQYF	TGTGCCAGCAGCGACAGGGATCGGTCCTACGAGCAGTACTTC
TRBV2	TRBJ2-7	-	-	CASSEAPPDSISYEQYF	TGTGCCAGCAGTGAAGCGCCCCCAGACAGCATCTCCTACGAGCAGTACTTC
TRBV6-1	TRBJ1-4	-	-	CASSEWGDYSEKLFF	TGTGCCAGCAGTGAATGGGGGGATTACAGTGAAAAACTGTTTTTT
TRBV24-1	TRBJ1-2	-	TRBD1	CATSDFSPGQGNYGYTF	TGTGCCACCAGTGATTTTTCTCCGGGACAGGGGAACTATGGCTACACCTTC
TRBV6-5	TRBJ2-7	-	TRBD2	CASRTGLAGSGEQYF	TGTGCCAGCAGAACCGGACTAGCGGGTTCTGGCGAGCAGTACTTC
TRBV7-2	TRBJ2-1	-	TRBD2	CASSLGGGPYNEQFF	TGTGCCAGCAGCTTAGGCGGGGGGCCCTACAATGAGCAGTTCTTC
TRBV7-9	TRBJ1-2	-	-	CASSPWDTINYGYTF	TGTGCCAGCAGCCCCTGGGACACTATTAACTATGGCTACACCTTC
TRBV5-1	TRBJ2-3	-	TRBD2	CASSFRLAGGYTDTQYF	TGCGCCAGCAGCTTCCGACTAGCGGGAGGATACACAGATACGCAGTATTTT
TRBV28	TRBJ1-5	-	TRBD1	CASRDRQGRSNQPQHF	TGTGCCAGCAGGGACCGACAGGGAAGGAGCAATCAGCCCCAGCATTTT
TRBV25-1	TRBJ1-4	-	-	CASSELGGSEKLFF	TGTGCCAGCAGTGAATTGGGGGGGAGTGAAAAACTGTTTTTT
TRBV11-1	TRBJ1-3	-	TRBD1	CASSETGASSGNTIYF	TGTGCCAGCAGCGAAACAGGGGCCAGCTCTGGAAACACCATATATTTT
TRBV3-1/TRBV3-2	TRBJ2-1	-	TRBD2	CASSQDRASGEQFF	TGTGCCAGCAGCCAAGATCGGGCTAGCGGGGAGCAGTTCTTC
TRBV15	TRBJ2-6	once	-	CATRPGTGSGANVLTF	TGTGCCACCAGACCCGGGACTGGCTCTGGGGCCAACGTCCTGACTTTC
TRBV5-4	TRBJ1-2	-	-	CASSLDGRGYYGYTF	TGTGCCAGCAGCTTGGATGGCAGGGGTTACTATGGCTACACCTTC
TRBV2	TRBJ2-3	-	-	CASSNLDSGTDTQYF	TGTGCCAGCAGTAACCTCGACAGCGGCACAGATACGCAGTATTTT
TRBV2	TRBJ2-1	once	TRBD2	CASRATRGGALNEQFF	TGTGCCAGCAGAGCGACTCGCGGGGGGGCCCTTAATGAGCAGTTCTTC
TRBV5-1	TRBJ2-5	-	TRBD2	CASSLAPGLLAGFQETQYF	TGCGCCAGCAGCTTGGCCCCAGGGCTGCTAGCGGGATTCCAAGAGACCCAGTACTTC
TRBV7-6	TRBJ1-2	-	-	CASSLALGALNYGYTF	TGTGCCAGCAGCTTAGCGCTGGGGGCATTGAACTATGGCTACACCTTC
TRBV6-9	TRBJ1-5	-	TRBD1	CASSSHPTGWGQPQHF	TGTGCCAGCAGTTCCCATCCGACAGGGTGGGGTCAGCCCCAGCATTTT
TRBV7-9	TRBJ2-5	-	-	CASSPLGGETQYF	TGTGCCAGCAGCCCCCTCGGCGGGGAGACCCAGTACTTC
TRBV6-2/TRBV6-3	TRBJ2-3	-	-	CASSSSARGLTDTQYF	TGTGCCAGCAGTTCGTCCGCTAGGGGCCTAACAGATACGCAGTATTTT
TRBV6-1	TRBJ1-2	-	-	CASSEGAYHGYTF	TGTGCCAGCAGTGAGGGGGCATACCATGGCTACACCTTC
TRBV6-6	TRBJ2-1	-	-	CASTTYNEQFF	TGTGCCAGCACCACATACAATGAGCAGTTCTTC
TRBV27	TRBJ2-7	-	TRBD2	CASSPGLVDEQYF	TGTGCCAGCAGTCCCGGACTAGTTGACGAGCAGTACTTC
TRBV6-2/TRBV6-3	TRBJ1-2	-	-	CASSYSELDSLTNYGYTF	TGTGCCAGCAGTTACTCGGAATTGGACAGCCTTACTAACTATGGCTACACCTTC
TRBV3-1/TRBV3-2	TRBJ2-1	-	-	CASSHPGNEQFF	TGTGCCAGCAGCCATCCCGGCAATGAGCAGTTCTTC
TRBV10-2	TRBJ1-4	-	-	CASSGRQPVTNEKLFF	TGCGCCAGCAGTGGGCGACAGCCCGTCACTAATGAAAAACTGTTTTTT
TRBV7-9	TRBJ2-7	-	TRBD2	CASSSLAGGYYEQYF	TGTGCCAGCAGCTCGCTAGCGGGAGGGTACTACGAGCAGTACTTC
TRBV4-1	TRBJ1-1	-	-	CASSQEQATNTEAFF	TGCGCCAGCAGCCAAGAACAGGCCACGAACACTGAAGCTTTCTTT
TRBV7-8	TRBJ2-1	-	TRBD1	CASSPPLRGGGYNEQFF	TGTGCCAGCAGCCCCCCACTCCGAGGGGGCGGGTACAATGAGCAGTTCTTC
TRBV24-1	TRBJ1-2	-	TRBD1	CATNRDSFTPGYTF	TGTGCCACCAATAGGGACAGCTTCACGCCTGGCTACACCTTC
TRBV7-2	TRBJ2-7	-	-	CASSLFGRSYEQYF	TGTGCCAGCAGCTTATTCGGGAGAAGCTACGAGCAGTACTTC
TRBV29-1	TRBJ2-3	-	TRBD1	CSGRGRSTDTQYF	TGCAGCGGCAGGGGGCGCAGCACAGATACGCAGTATTTT
TRBV6-5	TRBJ1-1	-	TRBD1	CASLLGQVNTEAFF	TGTGCCAGTCTTCTAGGACAGGTAAACACTGAAGCTTTCTTT
TRBV18	TRBJ2-5	-	-	CASSPGVEEETQYF	TGTGCCAGCTCACCAGGAGTAGAGGAAGAGACCCAGTACTTC
TRBV6-5	TRBJ2-7	-	-	CASSDSLWISYEQYF	TGTGCCAGCAGCGACTCCCTTTGGATCTCCTACGAGCAGTACTTC
TRBV5-1	TRBJ2-1	once	TRBD2	CASSFIATRMGGNEQFF	TGTGCCAGCAGCTTCATAGCTACGCGGATGGGAGGGAATGAGCAGTTCTTC
TRBV5-6	TRBJ2-2	once	-	CASSSLRENTGELFF	TGTGCCAGCAGCTCCCTGCGGGAGAACACCGGGGAGCTGTTTTTT